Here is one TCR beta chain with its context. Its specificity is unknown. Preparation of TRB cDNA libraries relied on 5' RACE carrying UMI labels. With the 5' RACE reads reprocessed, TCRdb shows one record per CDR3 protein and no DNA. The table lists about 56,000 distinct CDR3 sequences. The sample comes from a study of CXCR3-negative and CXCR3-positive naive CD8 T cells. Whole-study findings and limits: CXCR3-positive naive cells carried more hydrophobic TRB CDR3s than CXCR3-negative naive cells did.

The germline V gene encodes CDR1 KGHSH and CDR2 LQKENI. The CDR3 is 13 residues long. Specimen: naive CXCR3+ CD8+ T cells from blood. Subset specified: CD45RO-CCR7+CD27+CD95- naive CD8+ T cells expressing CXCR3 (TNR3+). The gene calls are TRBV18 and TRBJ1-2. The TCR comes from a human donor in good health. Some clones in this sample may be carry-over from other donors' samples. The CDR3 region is CASSPPYDGRNTF.